The source of this TCR beta chain is a study of cytomegalovirus exposure and HLA in healthy donors. Concerning this clone itself: Its target is unknown.

Regarding the study as a whole: A later analysis revealed that TCR association rates differed between HLA loci, peaking at DRB1 and bottoming out at HLA-C. In an earlier analysis, about 87% or about 30%: the productive usage of most TCR beta V segments.

PCR primers comprised 60 Vbeta and 13 Jbeta primers. Source study methods: Later reanalysis found around 74 million unique TCR beta chains, around 10 million of them shared. Generated by immunoSEQ multiplex PCR, the TCRdb table keeps only in-frame clones and is missing some. Clone size and V and J calls were adopted from that table, with D and trimming inferred from the DNA. The data contain 65,000 to 90,000 clones, roughly three quarters of them singletons. Germline V CDR1 and CDR2: MDHEN, SYDVKM. Trimming shortened V by 5 bases and J by 0 bases, and 22 bases separated the two germline ends. The length of the CDR3 is 18 residues.

The sequencing sample was made of PBMCs. This receptor was taken from a man aged 40-49 years in good health and CMV-seronegative. The gene calls are TRBV28 and TRBJ1-1; D gene unclear. Here the CDR3 reads CASSPPGRVPFMNTEAFF. CDR3 nucleotides: TGTGCCAGCAGTCCTCCGGGGAGGGTCCCCTTCATGAACACTGAAGCTTTCTTT.